The next 10 T cell receptor beta chains were all read from a single sample in a study of blood T cell repertoires in COVID-19. Assay used: immunoSEQ multiplex PCR; TCRdb lists only in-frame clones, some missing. The sample has some 150,000 clones, more than 70% seen once. Material: peripheral blood. The receptor source for this set is a woman in her forties or fifties with acute or convalescent COVID-19.

This clone was observed a few times. The gene calls are TRBV5-1 and TRBJ1-6; no clear D. Germline V gene lookup returns CDR1 SGHRS and CDR2 YFSETQ. The CDR3 contains 14 residues. V dropped 5 bases and J dropped 6 bases, with 12 bases sitting between them. The CDR3 spells CASSQEGTNSPLHF. In DNA form, the CDR3 reads TGCGCCAGCAGTCAGGAAGGAACTAATTCACCCCTCCACTTT.

The chain uses TRBV3-1 (or the pseudogene TRBV3-2) and TRBJ1-2; D not resolved. The CDR3 sequence is 15 residues long. Trimming shortened V by 2 bases and J by 7 bases, and 17 bases separated the two germline ends. Germline CDR1 and CDR2: LGHDT and YNNKEL (reference sequence). The CDR3 here is CASSQQAGSAVGYTF. The DNA of the CDR3 is TGTGCCAGCAGCCAACAGGCAGGTTCGGCTGTTGGCTACACCTTC.

The CDR3 coding sequence is TGTGCCAGCAGCCAGGGTGGGAAATCCCTCAGAGGCCCCACAGATACGCAGTATTTT. Translation: CASSQGGKSLRGPTDTQYF. This chain links TRBV5-4 with TRBJ2-3, with a weak D call TRBD1 (5 bases). The germline V gene encodes CDR1 SGHNT and CDR2 YYREEE (reference sequence). The V and J ends lost 4 bases and 2 bases respectively, with 26 bases between them. The CDR3 is 19 amino acids. The full variable domain, rest sourced from reference TRBV5-4 and TRBJ2-3, is ETGVTQSPTHLIKTRGQQVTLRCSSQSGHNTVSWYQQALGQGPQFIFQYYREEENGRGNFPPRFSGLQFPNYSSELNVNALELDDSALYLCASSQGGKSLRGPTDTQYFGPGTRLTVL.

The chain has TRBV3-1 (or the pseudogene TRBV3-2) and TRBJ2-3; 9 bases agree with TRBD2. CDR1 is LGHDT and CDR2 is YNNKEL in the germline V gene (reference sequence). The CDR3 has 18 residues. The junction had 15 bases not matched to a gene; V was cut back by 4 bases and J by 4 bases. The CDR3 DNA reads as TGTGCCAGCAGCCTCACACCTCCGGGACTAGCTAGCGCAGATACGCAGTATTTT. This translates into CASSLTPPGLASADTQYF.

V usage is TRBV11-2 and J usage is TRBJ1-6, with TRBD1 identical over 8 bases. The junction had 14 bases not matched to a gene; V was cut back by 5 bases and J by 8 bases. Germline V gene lookup returns CDR1 SGHAT and CDR2 FQNNGV. The CDR3 consists of 17 residues. CDR3 sequence (DNA): TGTGCCAGCAGCAGGGATTCCGGGACAGGAGACTATTCACCCCTCCACTTT. Its translation is CASSRDSGTGDYSPLHF.

This clone was counted between two and nine times. This chain links TRBV28 with TRBJ1-1; D is unresolved. V lost 7 bases and J lost 2, with 17 bases in between. The CDR3 extends over 15 amino acids. Germline V gene lookup returns CDR1 MDHEN and CDR2 SYDVKM. CDR3 nucleotide sequence: TGTGCCAGCACAACCCTTAGAGACTTCAACACTGAAGCTTTCTTT. Its translation is CASTTLRDFNTEAFF.

The rearrangement uses TRBV29-1 and TRBJ2-7, with a weak D call TRBD1 (6 bases). Germline CDR1 is SQVTM and CDR2 is ANQGSEA. The CDR3 runs 15 residues. V lost 4 bases and J lost 2, with 18 bases in between. The CDR3 loop is CSVGKLRDTAYEQYF. In DNA form, the CDR3 reads TGCAGCGTTGGAAAGTTACGGGACACAGCCTACGAGCAGTACTTC.

This clone was picked up one time. The V gene is TRBV7-2, the J gene TRBJ1-4, with D unresolved. Deletions cut 0 bases from V and 8 bases from J, with 7 bases between. The CDR3 loop spans 13 amino acids. Germline V CDR1 and CDR2: SGHTA, FQGNSA. CDR3 amino acids: CASSLASREKLFF. The CDR3 DNA reads TGTGCCAGCAGCTTAGCATCCAGAGAAAAACTGTTTTTT. Together with reference TRBV7-2 and TRBJ1-4, the CDR3 gives the full variable domain: GAGVSQSPSNKVTEKGKDVELRCDPISGHTALYWYRQSLGQGLEFLIYFQGNSAPDKSGLPSDRFSAERTGGSVSTLTIQRTQQEDSAVYLCASSLASREKLFFGSGTQLSVL.

The chain recombines TRBV13 with TRBJ1-6; TRBD1 aligns across 10 bases. The CDR3 spans 15 residues. V gave up 5 bases and J gave up 10 bases; unmatched junction bases: 8. CDR1 and CDR2 from the germline V gene are PRHDT and FYEKMQ (reference sequence). The CDR3 reads CASSPQGDRGSPLHF. In nucleotides, the CDR3 is TGTGCCAGCAGCCCTCAGGGGGACAGGGGATCACCCCTCCACTTT.

This clone was counted between two and nine times. V and J are TRBV19 and TRBJ1-5, with 7 bases matching TRBD1. This CDR3 is built from 13 residues. Germline trimming cut 6 bases from V and 3 bases from J; bases unmatched to any gene: 2. The germline gives CDR1 LNHDA, CDR2 SQIVND (reference sequence). The CDR3: CASRDRYNQPQHF. The DNA of the CDR3 is TGTGCCAGTAGGGACAGGTACAATCAGCCCCAGCATTTT.